This T cell receptor beta chain was retrieved from a study of regulatory T cells in long-lasting Graves disease. V lost 6 bases to trimming and J lost 2 bases; unmatched junction nucleotides: 6. The CDR3 has 14 residues. Germline V lookup: CDR1 SGHTA, CDR2 FQGNSA. Whole-study findings and limits: The study found TRBV28, TRBJ1-2 and TRBJ2-5 favored in persistent disease.

There are many counts of this clonotype. The antigen is not known. Time point: persistent/refractory GD, antithyroid drugs over 5 years with positive TRAb. PBMC RNA was the source of the TCR library. American Thyroid Association guidelines defined how Graves' disease was diagnosed. iRepertoire HTBI primers and Arm-PCR of CDR3 regions built TCR beta libraries. In the source study's methods: Throughout the samples, researchers identified fewer than 80 TRBV and some 14 TRBJ segments. TCRdb itself ran the multiplex PCR reads through MiXCR, one entry per CDR3 protein. TCRdb assigned the V and J calls; the authors' analysis was not used. Of roughly 300,000 distinct CDR3 sequences listed, roughly 21% are singletons.

The sample consisted of peripheral blood mononuclear cells (PBMCs), taken when the disease was refractory, from a patient treated with antithyroid drugs. The rearrangement links TRBV7-2 to TRBJ2-7; 8 positions agree with TRBD1. The sequence came from a female donor with Graves disease. In DNA form, the CDR3 reads TGTGCCAGCAGTTATGGACAGGGCACCTACGAGCAGTACTTC. Its translation is CASSYGQGTYEQYF.